The source of this T cell receptor (beta chain) is a study of cytomegalovirus exposure and HLA in healthy donors. Study findings and constraints: In an earlier analysis, in approximately 630 donors, most V segments appeared productive either ~87% or ~30% of the time.

This clone was seen a single time. The antigen remains unidentified. This same CDR3 is encoded by further DNA sequences in the sample. Germline lookup yields CDR1 SGHTA and CDR2 FQGTGA. The CDR3 runs 15 residues. The ends were cut back, 1 base at V and 1 base at J, with 8 bases in the middle. The primer mix had 60 Vbeta and 13 Jbeta primers. Some clones are missing from TCRdb's copy, which holds only in-frame ones; the method was immunoSEQ multiplex PCR. This sample has some 180,000 clones, with 82% found just once. The source material was PBMCs. The V and J genes are TRBV7-3 and TRBJ2-1; D might be TRBD1 (6 bases). The sequence was collected from a man aged 40-50 years in good health and CMV-seronegative. CDR3 sequence reads: CASSLNRDSYNEQFF. The CDR3 region has the DNA TGTGCCAGCAGCTTAAACAGGGATTCCTACAATGAGCAGTTCTTC.